This TCR beta chain appears in the sequencing data of a study of T cells in localized non-small cell lung cancer. The germline V gene has CDR1 SGHTA and CDR2 FQGNSA. V lost 1 base to trimming and J lost 3 bases, with 7 bases between them. This CDR3 region has 13 residues. Turning to this clone: Its antigen is unidentified.

The protocol was immunoSEQ multiplex PCR, while the TCRdb copy is restricted to in-frame clones and leaves out a portion. Seen here are 23,000 or so clones, about 90% observed once, and the top ten hold about 31%. Study-wide results and caveats: Adjacent uninvolved lung tissue had the highest T cell clonality, exceeding tumor.

This receptor was taken from a male donor at least 60 years old with stage I squamous cell lung carcinoma. The gene calls are TRBV7-2 and TRBJ2-7; D remains unclear. Sequences were derived from peripheral blood, sampled before any cancer treatment. This CDR3 is CASSLGQNYEQYF. The CDR3 DNA follows: TGTGCCAGCAGCTTAGGCCAGAACTACGAGCAGTACTTC.